The present T cell receptor beta chain was sequenced within a study of blood T cell repertoires in COVID-19 (dated by TCRdb to between 2020 and 2021). Study-wide context: The collaborator samples originated in the United States, Italy and Spain and spanned the acute and convalescent phases of COVID-19. The material from the prospective study consisted of cDNA or gDNA derived from T cells, B-cell-depleted T cells, or PBMCs. The dataset comprised deeply sampled blood TCRbeta repertoires from subjects exposed to, actively infected with, or recovered from COVID-19. Where available, HLA class I and class II types were taken from metadata supplied by the sample provider and were not determined by assay-based typing. The samples were drawn from the first 160 participants of the ongoing ImmuneRACE study and from 1,200 or so subjects provided by 6 global collaborators. A de-identified subject ID, COVID-19 status, age in years and sex were almost always included in the sample metadata. The repertoires were released in a freely available public database intended as a resource for research on the immune response to SARS-CoV-2. Paper-wide results and their limitations: Clinical and demographic metadata were provided uncurated, with the amount varying by source and participant.

Each collaborating institution followed its own protocols to collect whole blood in K2EDTA tubes. For TCRbeta analysis, collaborator samples were shipped as frozen whole blood, as isolated PBMCs, or as DNA extracted from either sample type. V has 1 base trimmed and J has 2 bases trimmed; junction bases matching no gene number 1. Reading from cysteine to phenylalanine, the CDR3 counts 16 amino acids. Just the 48-base CDR3 DNA is kept, in frame starting at base 1. Reading the germline V gene (reference sequence) gives CDR1 SEHNR and CDR2 FQNEAQ. TCRbeta CDR3 regions were amplified from genomic DNA using the immunoSEQ Assay, a bias-controlled multiplex PCR. The study's processing was this. The number of nucleated cells in each sample was estimated from the amplification of reference gene primers within the assay. To quantify the absolute abundance of each unique TCRbeta CDR3 rearrangement, sequence reads were collapsed and filtered. Productive Simpson clonality was computed per sample as the square root of Simpson's diversity index over productive rearrangements. Sourced from immuneACCESS, this table was stored by TCRdb with only in-frame sequences that have V and J called. A share of the clones is absent; for the studies checked, an unresolved V gene accounts for under half, and the remainder has no known explanation. That table is the source of V, J and clone size, and D and trimming were worked out from the DNA. The sample table contains about 200,000 clones; only one count was recorded for about nine tenths of them. The ten top clones hold 1.5% to 2% of the sample.

About this clone: This receptor's antigen is unknown. The record has no base qualities; no much larger clone is one base away.

Sequencing was carried out using peripheral blood. The chain employs TRBV7-9 and TRBJ1-4; TRBD1 lines up with 10 middle nucleotides. The TCR comes from a man aged 18 to 35 with active or convalescent COVID-19. The sequenced DNA: TGTGCCAGCAGCTTAGGGGACAGGGGCACTAATGAAAAACTGTTTTTT. It translates to CASSLGDRGTNEKLFF.